This is a list of T cell receptor beta chains from one sample in a study of post-analysis software for immune sequencing data. TCRdb redid the calling of the PCR reads with MiXCR, one entry per CDR3 protein. Seen here are roughly 620,000 distinct CDR3 sequences, around 40% observed once, and the top ten hold more than 1.5%. The sample taken for sequencing was blood. All receptors derive from a girl between 10 and 17 years old with multiple sclerosis. Both conserved end residues are part of each CDR3. Each record gives: CDR3 length, J gene, V gene, CDR3 protein.

>15|TRBJ2-5|TRBV7-2
CASSLERGNQETQYF
>12|TRBJ1-1|TRBV5-1
CASSLVTTEAFF
>14|TRBJ2-6|TRBV5-1
CASSLETGANVLTF
>14|TRBJ1-2|TRBV20-1
CSALTGAANYGYTF
>14|TRBJ1-1|TRBV4-1
CASSRRTIPTEAFF
>16|TRBJ2-1|TRBV20-1
CSARDPAGGKNNEQFF
>14|TRBJ2-7|TRBV12-3/TRBV12-4
CASSLSALGYEQYF
>14|TRBJ1-1|TRBV5-1
CASSLAGQGSEAFF
>9|TRBJ1-2|TRBV12-3/TRBV12-4
CASFPGYTF
>15|NA|TRBV20-1
CSAVLAGGSYNEQYF
>13|TRBJ2-7|TRBV12-3/TRBV12-4
CASSLAAGYEQYF
>15|TRBJ1-1|TRBV21-1
CASSKEGRKASEAFF
>13|TRBJ2-1|TRBV10-3
CAIHPAAGNGQFF